The source of this TCR beta chain is a study of blood T cell repertoires in COVID-19. Repertoires were generated with immunoSEQ multiplex PCR, while TCRdb's copy carries only in-frame clones and drops some. This repertoire shows about 220,000 clones, 75% to 90% found once; its top ten account for over 4%. CDR1 LNHDA and CDR2 SQIVND come from the germline V gene (reference sequence). CDR3 size: 14 residues. Trimming cost V 6 bases and J 4 bases; bases outside gene matches: 8. Sequencing input: peripheral blood. V usage is TRBV19 and J usage is TRBJ2-5; 7 nucleotides match TRBD1. The receptor was isolated from a woman in her seventies with COVID-19, enrolled during active disease. This chain's CDR3 is CASRLFEGAETQYF. The DNA for the CDR3 is TGTGCCAGTAGGCTTTTTGAGGGGGCAGAGACCCAGTACTTC.